This T cell receptor (beta chain) was obtained from a study of radiation and T cells in renal cell carcinoma. Profiling relied on immunoSEQ multiplex PCR, and the TCRdb table lists in-frame clones only, not all of them. The sample includes approximately 90,000 clones, 86% of them seen just once. The time point was: baseline pretreatment blood. Treatment here: 15 Gy SBRT to primary tumor, nephrectomy 4 weeks later. The patient's renal cell carcinoma had clear cell pathology. The germline CDR1 and CDR2 sequences are SEHNR and FQNEAQ (reference sequence). Trimming cost V 7 bases and J 4 bases; bases outside gene matches: 6. This CDR3 spans 14 amino acids.

The sequences come from blood, collected from a patient whose treatment included radiotherapy and nephrectomy. The chain employs TRBV7-9 and TRBJ1-4, with 7 nucleotides matching TRBD1. The sequence came from a middle-aged man with renal cell carcinoma. CDR3 bases: TGTGCCAGCAACCAGGACAGGAATAATGAAAAACTGTTTTTT. This translates into CASNQDRNNEKLFF.